One and the same sample provided the 8 T cell receptor beta chains below, sequenced in a study of control samples from healthy donors and cancer patients. Clones were read by immunoSEQ multiplex PCR, and TCRdb kept only the in-frame ones, dropping some. This table has approximately 140,000 clones, approximately 94% appearing once. What was sequenced was blood. The receptor source for this set is a man aged 35 to 55 in good health.

The genes are TRBV6-2 or TRBV6-3 and TRBJ1-2; weak D call: TRBD1 (6 bases). CDR1 MNHEY and CDR2 SVGEGT come from the germline V gene. V gave up 3 bases and J gave up 6 bases, with 11 bases separating them. The CDR3 extends over 13 amino acids. The CDR3 spells CASSYVRTDGYTF. In DNA, the CDR3 is TGTGCCAGCAGTTATGTGAGGACAGATGGCTACACCTTC.

This chain uses TRBV24-1 with TRBJ1-2; 9 nucleotides agree with TRBD1. Germline values: CDR1 KGHDR, CDR2 SFDVKD. The V gene end was trimmed by 3 bases and the J gene end by 3 bases; junction bases not matched to a gene: 4. The CDR3 covers 15 residues. CDR3 sequence (DNA): TGTGCCACCAGTGATCCACAGGGGGCTGACTATGGCTACACCTTC. As protein: CATSDPQGADYGYTF.

The genes are TRBV30 and TRBJ1-1, with 7 bases matching TRBD1. The length of the CDR3 is 11 residues. Germline assignment: CDR1 GTSNPN and CDR2 SVGIG (reference sequence). The V gene end was trimmed by 5 bases and the J gene end by 11 bases; junction bases not matched to a gene: 8. The CDR3 bases are TGTGCCTGGGGGTTACAGGGACAGGCTTTCTTT. Its protein product is CAWGLQGQAFF.

V and J are TRBV7-6 and TRBJ2-7; TRBD2 might be the D (5 bases). With 5 bases removed from V and 1 base from J, the gap between germline ends came to 21 bases. Per the germline V gene, CDR1 is SGHVS and CDR2 is FNYEAQ. This CDR3 has 17 residues. DNA for the CDR3: TGTGCCAGCAGCAAAACAGAGGGCGTCACAGTTTCCTACGAGCAGTACTTC. Protein sequence: CASSKTEGVTVSYEQYF.

This clone has a single count. This rearrangement joins TRBV5-6 to TRBJ1-2; D not certain. The CDR3 contains 15 residues. The V end was cut by 4 bases, the J end by 0 bases, with 13 bases between. CDR1 and CDR2 from the germline V gene are SGHDT and YYEEEE. The CDR3 nucleotides are TGTGCCAGCAGCCCCATTGTTGGGACTAACTATGGCTACACCTTC. Its translation: CASSPIVGTNYGYTF. The whole variable domain, filled in from reference TRBV5-6 and TRBJ1-2, reads DAGVTQSPTHLIKTRGQQVTLRCSPKSGHDTVSWYQQALGQGPQFIFQYYEEEERQRGNFPDRFSGHQFPNYSSELNVNALLLGDSALYLCASSPIVGTNYGYTFGSGTRLTVV.

This chain links TRBV7-2 with TRBJ2-7, with 9 bases matching TRBD1. The CDR3 is 16 residues long. Looked up from germline, CDR1 is SGHTA and CDR2 is FQGNSA. Losses at the gene ends were 5 bases for V and 3 bases for J; bases not matched to a gene: 11. The CDR3 DNA sequence: TGTGCCAGCAGCCCGCATCCCGGGACAGGGCGCTACGAGCAGTACTTC. Translating it yields CASSPHPGTGRYEQYF.

The chain recombines TRBV13 with TRBJ1-3; 7 bases agree with TRBD1. Germline CDR1 is PRHDT and CDR2 is FYEKMQ (reference sequence). The CDR3 consists of 17 residues. Trimming removed 4 bases from V and 0 bases from J; junction bases left unmatched: 9. The DNA for the CDR3 is TGTGCCAGCAGCTGGTCCCAAGGGACAGCCTCTGGAAACACCATATATTTT. This sequence encodes CASSWSQGTASGNTIYF.

The chain joins TRBV18 to TRBJ1-1; D is unclear. Germline V lookup: CDR1 KGHSH, CDR2 LQKENI. V lost 2 bases, J lost 7 bases, and 11 bases lay in between. The CDR3 length is 13 residues. The CDR3 loop reads CASSPGVGGEAFF. CDR3 sequence (DNA): TGTGCCAGCTCACCAGGGGTAGGTGGTGAAGCTTTCTTT.